Below, 18 T cell receptor beta chains from the same sample are listed, as sequenced in a study of shared clonotypes between healthy human individuals (dated by TCRdb to 2019 to 2021). For the CD8 naive samples, CD45RO-negative cells were positively selected for CCR7, yielding a CD45RA+CCR7+ population from which TemRA cells were excluded. The library was produced with the immunoSEQ multiplex PCR assay. The table comes from immuneACCESS by way of TCRdb, which keeps in-frame sequences with V and J called. Part of the clones is missing from these tables; in studies checked, under half for an unresolved V gene and the rest for unknown reasons. The sample has about 2,200,000 clones on record, just over 90% of them singletons. The ten largest clones take up under 2% of the sample. The sequenced material came from naive CD8+ T cells from PBMCs. The cell subset or site label for this specimen denotes: CD45RA+CCR7+. All receptors come from a man aged 18 to 29 in good health. Some clones in this sample may be carry-over from other donors' samples.

The table lists this clone with a count of one. The chain combines TRBV9 with TRBJ1-5; 9 nucleotides align to TRBD1. CDR1 is SGDLS, CDR2 YYNGEE, per germline. V lost 4 bases to trimming and J lost 1 base; unmatched junction nucleotides: 6. This CDR3 comprises 16 residues. CDR3 loop: CASSPGTGSSNQPQHF. The CDR3 DNA reads as TGTGCCAGCAGCCCGGGGACAGGGTCAAGCAATCAGCCCCAGCATTTT. Drawing the rest from reference TRBV9 and TRBJ1-5, the complete variable domain is DSGVTQTPKHLITATGQRVTLRCSPRSGDLSVYWYQQSLDQGLQFLIQYYNGEERAKGNILERFSAQQFPDLHSELNLSSLELGDSALYFCASSPGTGSSNQPQHFGDGTRLSIL.

The chain combines TRBV9 with TRBJ1-1; D call uncertain. The V gene's germline CDR1 is SGDLS and CDR2 YYNGEE. V lost 4 bases and J lost 6, with 19 bases in between. This CDR3 has 15 amino acids. The DNA of the CDR3 is TGTGCCAGCAGCCCCAGCTTCGGCGGACGCCCTGAAGCTTTCTTT. Amino acids: CASSPSFGGRPEAFF.

This sequence joins TRBV7-9 and TRBJ1-1; D gene ambiguous. V was cut by 6 bases and J by 2 bases, with 10 bases left in between. Germline V CDR1 and CDR2: SEHNR, FQNEAQ (reference sequence). The CDR3 is 13 amino acids. CDR3 loop: CASRGESNTEAFF. The CDR3 DNA reads TGTGCCAGCAGAGGTGAGAGTAACACTGAAGCTTTCTTT.

The J gene is TRBJ2-1, the V gene TRBV11-3, with D perhaps matching TRBD2 (5 bases). Looked up from germline, CDR1 is SGHNT and CDR2 is YENEEA. V was pared by 1 base and J by 2 bases, with 9 bases between. The CDR3 is 15 residues long. CDR3 in amino acids: CASSLVTGTYNEQFF. In DNA, the CDR3 is TGTGCCAGCAGCTTAGTAACGGGGACCTACAATGAGCAGTTCTTC.

The chain uses TRBV6-1 and TRBJ2-1; the D is unclear. Germline V gene data show CDR1 as MNHNS and CDR2 as SASEGT. The CDR3 runs 11 residues. V was trimmed by 10 bases and J by 8 bases, leaving 12 bases between them. The DNA for the CDR3 is TGTGCCACCCTACGGATCCATGAGCAGTTCTTC. Protein: CATLRIHEQFF.

This clone was observed a single time. V is TRBV6-4 and J is TRBJ2-5; 8 positions agree with TRBD1. V lost 9 bases and J lost 0; bases outside the gene matches: 21. This CDR3 has 19 amino acids. Germline CDR1 MRHNA, CDR2 SNTAGT. CDR3 DNA sequence: TGTGCCAGGAGGACAGGGCCCCTTGTTTGTCAAGCGTACCAAGAGACCCAGTACTTC. It is translated as CARRTGPLVCQAYQETQYF.

The chain joins TRBV5-1 to TRBJ2-7, with 8 bases fitting TRBD2. Germline V gene lookup returns CDR1 SGHRS and CDR2 YFSETQ. Trimming cost V 0 bases and J 0 bases; bases outside gene matches: 2. The CDR3 contains 15 residues. The CDR3 protein is CASSLVAGLSYEQYF. CDR3 coding DNA: TGCGCCAGCAGCTTGGTAGCGGGGCTCTCCTACGAGCAGTACTTC.

The CDR3 here is CASSVQQNHSGNTIYF. CDR3 nucleotide sequence: TGTGCCAGCAGCGTACAGCAGAACCACTCTGGAAACACCATATATTTT. This chain links TRBV9 with TRBJ1-3; no definite D call. Trimming removed 1 base at V and 0 bases at J, with 11 bases between. The CDR3 totals 16 residues. Germline CDR1 SGDLS, CDR2 YYNGEE.

The gene calls are TRBV11-2 and TRBJ2-1; D might be TRBD2 (5 bases). Per germline, CDR1 SGHAT and CDR2 FQNNGV. V was pared by 4 bases and J by 8 bases, with 6 bases between. The length of the CDR3 is 11 residues. The CDR3 DNA sequence: TGTGCCAGCAGCTCGGACTATGAGCAGTTCTTC. This translates into CASSSDYEQFF.

As regards this clone: This sample includes further DNA sequences coding for the same CDR3. The V gene is TRBV9, the J gene TRBJ2-7; D is undetermined. Germline V gives CDR1 SGDLS, CDR2 YYNGEE. V was clipped by 0 bases and J by 6 bases, with 7 bases between them. This CDR3 contains 12 residues. CDR3 residues: CASSVDSGEQYF. The CDR3 coding sequence is TGTGCCAGCAGCGTAGATTCTGGCGAGCAGTACTTC.

V is TRBV7-8 and J is TRBJ1-2, with D unclear. The CDR3 extends over 12 amino acids. Germline CDR1 SGHVS, CDR2 FQNEAQ. V dropped 4 bases and J dropped 10 bases, with 13 bases sitting between them. CDR3 nucleotides: TGTGCCAGCAGCTCGAGAATTTCTGACTACACCTTC. Amino acids: CASSSRISDYTF.

As regards this clone: Other DNA sequences in the sample encode the same CDR3. V is TRBV27 and J is TRBJ2-1; possibly TRBD1 for D (5 bases). Trimming took 2 bases from V and 7 from J, leaving 6 bases between them. The CDR3 is 12 residues long. CDR1 is MNHEY, CDR2 SMNVEV, per germline (reference sequence). The CDR3 protein is CASSLRGNEQFF. The CDR3 DNA reads as TGTGCCAGCAGTTTAAGGGGTAATGAGCAGTTCTTC.

This rearrangement joins TRBV7-2 to TRBJ1-1; D gene uncertain. The CDR3 sequence is 16 residues long. Trimming removed 1 base at V and 5 bases at J, with 17 bases between. Germline CDR1 SGHTA, CDR2 FQGNSA. CDR3 residues: CASSLGVIIGGTEAFF. The CDR3 nucleotides are TGTGCCAGCAGCTTAGGAGTAATAATTGGTGGGACTGAAGCTTTCTTT.

The V and J genes are TRBV27 and TRBJ2-3; 11 nucleotides match TRBD2. The germline gives CDR1 MNHEY, CDR2 SMNVEV (reference sequence). The CDR3 length is 17 residues. With 8 bases clipped from V and 3 bases from J, the junction kept 13 bases outside the gene matches. The CDR3 sequence: CASGIRGLAGPTDTQYF. CDR3 DNA sequence: TGTGCCAGCGGGATTCGAGGACTAGCGGGTCCTACAGATACGCAGTATTTT.

This chain connects TRBV4-1 to TRBJ1-4, with 12 nucleotides matching TRBD1. This CDR3 comprises 16 residues. The germline V gene has CDR1 MGHRA and CDR2 YSYEKL. J gave up 8 bases and V 4 bases, and 8 bases lay outside the gene matches. CDR3 protein: CASSLRTGTGGEKLFF. CDR3 bases: TGCGCCAGCAGCCTCCGGACCGGGACAGGGGGCGAAAAACTGTTTTTT.

The CDR3 sequence is CASSLAVMWGNEQFF. CDR3 bases: TGTGCCAGCAGCTTGGCCGTGATGTGGGGCAATGAGCAGTTCTTC. The rearrangement uses TRBV5-4 and TRBJ2-1; no firm D call. This CDR3 contains 15 residues. CDR1 is SGHNT and CDR2 is YYREEE in the germline V gene (reference sequence). V gave up 0 bases and J gave up 6 bases, with 13 bases separating them.

This chain connects TRBV27 to TRBJ2-5, with D perhaps TRBD2 (6 bases). TRBJ2-7 explains the end of the DNA better; the J call may be wrong. Germline V gene data show CDR1 as MNHEY and CDR2 as SMNVEV (reference sequence). The CDR3 contains 14 residues. The DNA for the CDR3 is TGTGCCAGCAGTTTAGTCCGGGGGACCCACGAGCAGTACTTC. This translates into CASSLVRGTHEQYF.

In this sample, this clone turned up once. The chain uses TRBV13 and TRBJ1-1; unclear D gene. Trimming cost V 7 bases and J 4 bases, with 13 bases left between them. There are 13 residues in the CDR3. From germline, CDR1 is PRHDT and CDR2 FYEKMQ (reference sequence). The DNA for the CDR3 is TGTGCCAGCATACCCCCCGACGGCACTGAAGCTTTCTTT. Its translation is CASIPPDGTEAFF.